The following is a T cell receptor beta chain sequence with its context. The data were obtained in a study of T cells in localized non-small cell lung cancer. The germline V gene encodes CDR1 SNHLY and CDR2 FYNNEI. CDR3 length equals 15 residues. V was trimmed by 2 bases and J by 1 base, leaving 11 bases between them. The repertoire was sequenced with immunoSEQ multiplex PCR; TCRdb's copy has only in-frame clones and lacks some. The profile covers fewer than 45,000 clones, with about 80% appearing a single time and roughly a sixth taken by the ten largest. The rearrangement links TRBV2 to TRBJ1-1; no definite D call. The starting material was peripheral blood, obtained before any cancer treatment. This TCR came from a male donor aged 60 or over with stage III squamous cell lung carcinoma. The CDR3 DNA is TGTGCCAGCAGTGAACGGGCACAGAGGAACACTGAAGCTTTCTTT. This codes for CASSERAQRNTEAFF.